This T cell receptor (beta chain) was documented in a study of blood T cell repertoires in COVID-19. Assay: immunoSEQ multiplex PCR; the TCRdb copy retains only in-frame clones and omits some. The sample carries 200,000 to 250,000 clones, 75% to 85% recorded once. CDR1 is LNHDA, CDR2 SQIVND, per germline (reference sequence). The CDR3 is 14 residues long. With 1 base removed from V and 4 bases from J, the gap between germline ends came to 5 bases. A single count supports this clone. Sequencing was carried out using peripheral blood. The source of this sequence is a young woman with COVID-19, enrolled during active disease. The chain is built from TRBV19 and TRBJ1-6; D call uncertain. CDR3 coding DNA: TGTGCCAGTAGTATAGGAGGGTATAATTCACCCCTCCACTTT. It yields the protein CASSIGGYNSPLHF.